This T cell receptor (beta chain) was sequenced in a study of blood T cell repertoires in COVID-19. Data came from immunoSEQ multiplex PCR; TCRdb stores just in-frame clones and leaves some out. This table holds hundreds of thousands of clones, around 87% found once. Germline CDR1 reads GTSNPN; CDR2 reads SVGIG (reference sequence). V lost 2 bases to trimming and J lost 2 bases; unmatched junction nucleotides: 4. This CDR3 has 14 residues. This clonotype originated in a woman aged 25 to 45 who had recovered from COVID-19. The chain is built from TRBV30 and TRBJ1-2; 8 bases fit TRBD1. Sample: peripheral blood. The chain's CDR3 is CAWSPGTGNYGYTF. Written as DNA, the CDR3 is TGTGCCTGGAGTCCCGGGACAGGAAACTATGGCTACACCTTC.